The 8 T cell receptor beta chains reported below all come from one sample, sequenced in a study of a mutant IDH1 vaccine in newly diagnosed glioma. Their antigen targets remain unknown. TCRdb keeps only in-frame clones here, not all; method: immunoSEQ multiplex PCR. Among 60,000 to 75,000 clones, roughly 86% were seen once, and the ten largest hold about 2%. Documented time point: week 35, safety follow-up. All doses held 300 ug of mutant IDH1 20-mer peptide, with topical imiquimod. Material: PBMCs, obtained from a glioma patient whose treatment included an IDH1 peptide vaccine. These receptors were collected from a man aged 25 to 40 with glioma.

In its sample, this clone was seen once. The rearrangement uses TRBV28 and TRBJ2-1; D may be TRBD1 or TRBD2 (5 bases each). Germline lookup yields CDR1 MDHEN and CDR2 SYDVKM. Trimming shortened V by 6 bases and J by 2 bases, and 11 bases separated the two germline ends. CDR3 size: 14 residues. CDR3: CASRTQGPYNEQFF. CDR3 sequence (DNA): TGTGCCAGCAGAACGCAGGGACCCTACAATGAGCAGTTCTTC.

The rearrangement links TRBV7-9 to TRBJ2-7; D unclear. V gave up 3 bases and J gave up 3 bases, with 9 bases separating them. The germline gives CDR1 SEHNR, CDR2 FQNEAQ (reference sequence). CDR3 length: 13 amino acids. Here the CDR3 DNA reads TGTGCCAGCAGCTTTGCCCTTCTCTACGAGCAGTACTTC. It codes for CASSFALLYEQYF.

This clone showed up just a few times. The chain links TRBV5-1 to TRBJ1-1, with a weak D call TRBD1 (6 bases). V was pared by 3 bases and J by 3 bases, with 12 bases between. CDR1 and CDR2 (germline): SGHRS, YFSETQ. This CDR3 has 14 residues. Here the CDR3 DNA reads TGCGCCAGCAGCTCCACAGGGAAAGACACTGAAGCTTTCTTT. Translated, it gives CASSSTGKDTEAFF.

The chain recombines TRBV15 with TRBJ1-4, with 10 bases lining up with TRBD1. The CDR3 length is 18 residues. Germline CDR1 is LNHNV and CDR2 is YYDKDF (reference sequence). J gave up 8 bases and V 5 bases, and 17 bases lay outside the gene matches. The CDR3 bases are TGTGCCACCAGCCAAATCGTAGAGTTGGGACAGGGGTACGAAAAACTGTTTTTT. Translating it yields CATSQIVELGQGYEKLFF.

This chain joins TRBV5-1 and TRBJ2-3; 8 nucleotides match TRBD1. The V segment lost 3 bases and the J segment 4 bases; nucleotides outside the gene matches: 7. Germline V CDR1 and CDR2: SGHRS, YFSETQ. The CDR3 contains 15 residues. The CDR3 loop reads CASSSGQGGPDTQYF. CDR3 sequence (DNA): TGCGCCAGCAGCTCCGGACAGGGTGGCCCAGATACGCAGTATTTT. Based on the CDR3 plus reference TRBV5-1 and TRBJ2-3, the full variable domain is KAGVTQTPRYLIKTRGQQVTLSCSPISGHRSVSWYQQTPGQGLQFLFEYFSETQRNKGNFPGRFSGRQFSNSRSEMNVSTLELGDSALYLCASSSGQGGPDTQYFGPGTRLTVL.

The chain joins TRBV19 to TRBJ1-4, with D possibly being TRBD1 (5 bases). Trimming took 7 bases from V and 6 from J, leaving 15 bases between them. Per the germline V gene, CDR1 is LNHDA and CDR2 is SQIVND (reference sequence). The CDR3 totals 14 residues. DNA for the CDR3: TGTGCCAGTACCTCACCGGGACTAGATGAAAAACTGTTTTTT. Its translation is CASTSPGLDEKLFF.

The V gene is TRBV25-1, the J gene TRBJ2-1; D possibly matches TRBD1 or TRBD2 (5 bases each). Germline assignment: CDR1 MGHDK and CDR2 SYGVNS. V was clipped by 0 bases and J by 7 bases, with 19 bases between them. This CDR3 is 17 amino acids long. For the CDR3, the DNA is TGTGCCAGCAGTGAATATGAGGGCAGGGTCGGCAGGAATGAGCAGTTCTTC. This codes for CASSEYEGRVGRNEQFF.

The CDR3 is CASSKEGSEYNEQFF. The CDR3 DNA sequence: TGTGCCAGCAGCAAAGAAGGGAGCGAATACAATGAGCAGTTCTTC. This sequence joins TRBV21-1 and TRBJ2-1; TRBD2, the table's D call, was not compared with the DNA. TRBV21-1 is described as a pseudogene. The CDR3 runs 15 residues.